This T cell receptor (beta chain) is drawn from a study of blood T cell repertoires in COVID-19. For the study at large: COVID-19 samples, acute and convalescent, were from the United States, Italy and Spain. From T cells, B-cell-depleted T cells, or PBMCs came the material, which was cDNA or gDNA.

This clone turned up a few times. Original handling: From reference gene primer amplification, estimates of nucleated cell counts were derived. TCRdb's copy holds only in-frame clones and misses some; the assay was immunoSEQ multiplex PCR. V and J calls and clone size come straight from that table; D and trimming were deduced from the DNA. Among over 100,000 clones, approximately 84% were seen once, and the ten largest hold less than 1.5%. The ends were cut back, 3 bases at V and 7 bases at J, with 16 bases in the middle. Germline lookup yields CDR1 LGHDT and CDR2 YNNKEL (reference sequence). The CDR3 loop spans 16 amino acids.

The clonotype comes from a man between 40 and 49 years old with acute or convalescent COVID-19. The V gene is TRBV3-1 (or the pseudogene TRBV3-2), the J gene TRBJ1-6, with D unclear. The material sequenced was peripheral blood. DNA of the CDR3: TGTGCCAGCAGCCATCCCTCGAGGGTCCCCAATTCACCCCTCCACTTT. Translated: CASSHPSRVPNSPLHF.